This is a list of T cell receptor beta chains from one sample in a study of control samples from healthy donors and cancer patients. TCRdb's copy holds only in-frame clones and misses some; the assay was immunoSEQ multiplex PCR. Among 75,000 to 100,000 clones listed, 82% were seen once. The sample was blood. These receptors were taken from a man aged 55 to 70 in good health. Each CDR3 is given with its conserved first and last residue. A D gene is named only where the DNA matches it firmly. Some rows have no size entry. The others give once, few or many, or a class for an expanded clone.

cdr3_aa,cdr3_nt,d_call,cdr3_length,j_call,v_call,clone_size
CAWSIPSGRAGGETQYF,TGTGCCTGGAGTATCCCTAGCGGGAGGGCCGGAGGGGAGACCCAGTACTTC,TRBD2,17,TRBJ2-5,TRBV30,-
CASSSVSFRDADTQYF,TGTGCCAGTAGTTCCGTCTCATTCAGGGATGCAGATACGCAGTATTTT,-,16,TRBJ2-3,TRBV19,-
CASSSQPQAYNEQFF,TGCGCCAGCAGCTCCCAACCCCAAGCCTACAATGAGCAGTTCTTC,-,15,TRBJ2-1,TRBV5-1,once
CASSSSEAFF,TGTGCCAGCAGTAGCTCTGAAGCTTTCTTT,-,10,TRBJ1-1,TRBV12-3/TRBV12-4,few
CASSYDSDTQYF,TGCGCCAGCAGCTACGACTCAGATACGCAGTATTTT,-,12,TRBJ2-3,TRBV5-1,-
CASSQAITGEFKNGYNEQFF,TGTGCCAGCAGCCAAGCTATCACAGGGGAGTTTAAAAATGGCTACAATGAGCAGTTCTTC,TRBD1,20,TRBJ2-1,TRBV3-1/TRBV3-2,-
CASSEKSGTGETQYF,TGTGCCAGCAGTGAAAAATCGGGTACGGGAGAGACCCAGTACTTC,-,15,TRBJ2-5,TRBV2,-
CASSLNGDRGNQDTQYF,TGCGCCAGCAGCTTAAACGGGGACAGGGGTAATCAAGATACGCAGTATTTT,TRBD1,17,TRBJ2-3,TRBV5-1,-
CASSQGSWYEQYF,TGTGCCAGCAGCCAGGGGAGCTGGTACGAGCAGTACTTC,-,13,TRBJ2-7,TRBV25-1,-
CASSRSTGTGGSYEQYF,TGTGCCAGCTCACGTAGTACCGGGACAGGGGGCTCCTACGAGCAGTACTTC,TRBD1,17,TRBJ2-7,TRBV18,once
CASSHWTGNEQYF,TGCGCCAGCAGCCATTGGACAGGAAACGAGCAGTACTTC,TRBD1,13,TRBJ2-7,TRBV4-1,-
CAWSVRRVTGELFF,TGTGCCTGGAGTGTACGGCGGGTCACCGGGGAGCTGTTTTTT,-,14,TRBJ2-2,TRBV30,few
CASSPPSRVTEAFF,TGTGCCAGCAGCCCCCCAAGCCGGGTAACTGAAGCTTTCTTT,-,14,TRBJ1-1,TRBV4-2,-
CASSLDVGAGELFF,TGCGCCAGCAGCTTGGATGTGGGGGCCGGGGAGCTGTTTTTT,-,14,TRBJ2-2,TRBV5-1,-
CASREGRDSPYNEQFF,TGTGCCAGTAGGGAGGGACGGGACAGCCCTTACAATGAGCAGTTCTTC,-,16,TRBJ2-1,TRBV19,-
CASSPVTSGSYEQYF,TGTGCCAGCAGTCCAGTGACTAGCGGGAGCTACGAGCAGTACTTC,TRBD2,15,TRBJ2-7,TRBV28,-
CASSQDRPGANVLTF,TGTGCCAGCAGTCAGGACAGGCCCGGGGCCAACGTCCTGACTTTC,TRBD1,15,TRBJ2-6,TRBV28,once
CASSPDDSYEQYF,TGTGCCAGCAGCCCGGACGATTCCTACGAGCAGTACTTC,-,13,TRBJ2-7,TRBV13,-
CAWAHGRARETQYF,TGTGCCTGGGCGCACGGGAGGGCCAGGGAGACCCAGTACTTC,TRBD2,14,TRBJ2-5,TRBV30,-
CASSLTNQETQYF,TGTGCCAGCAGCCTGACCAACCAAGAGACCCAGTACTTC,-,13,TRBJ2-5,TRBV7-2,-
CASSLNQETQYF,TGTGCCAGCAGCTTAAATCAAGAGACCCAGTACTTC,-,12,TRBJ2-5,TRBV7-9,-
CASGPQANVLTF,TGTGCCAGCGGGCCTCAAGCCAACGTCCTGACTTTC,-,12,TRBJ2-6,TRBV7-3,-
CASSFVNSPTDTQYF,TGTGCCAGCAGCTTTGTCAACAGCCCCACAGATACGCAGTATTTT,-,15,TRBJ2-3,TRBV5-6,-
CASSLEALAGNNEQFF,TGTGCCAGCAGCTTAGAGGCGCTAGCGGGGAACAATGAGCAGTTCTTC,TRBD2,16,TRBJ2-1,TRBV13,many